This T cell receptor beta chain was sequenced for a study of neurological immune-mediated disorders. Whole-study findings and limits: The authors found no clinical or MRI feature associated with the multiple sclerosis repertoire cluster.

This clonotype was seen repeatedly, ten times or more. Its target is unknown. TCRdb used MiXCR to reprocess the 5' RACE reads, holding one entry per CDR3 protein. The table lists under 35,000 distinct CDR3 sequences, less than 1.6% of them singletons. The V and J ends lost 2 bases and 9 bases respectively, with 11 bases between them. Germline V gene data show CDR1 as MNHEY and CDR2 as SVGEGT. This CDR3 has 13 residues. The sample was PBMCs. This sequence joins TRBV6-2 or TRBV6-3 and TRBJ2-1; no firm D call. The TCR sequence derives from a woman under 40 with multiple sclerosis. The DNA of the CDR3 is TGTGCCAGCAGTTACGATGTACCCAGTGAGCAGTTCTTC. Translated: CASSYDVPSEQFF.